The next 23 T cell receptor beta chains were all read from a single sample in a study of shared T cell receptors in the human thymus. Profiled with immunoSEQ multiplex PCR; TCRdb holds only in-frame clones, not every one. The sample lists about 730,000 clones, approximately 83% occurring once. The same data also contributed to another study, on human thymus T cells.

Sequencing used thymocytes. These receptors were collected from a girl under three years old with a congenital heart defect.

The chain couples TRBV10-3 to TRBJ1-1; TRBD1 agrees at 8 bases. CDR3 length: 17 amino acids. CDR1 is ENHRY and CDR2 is SYGVKD in the germline V gene. The V and J ends lost 10 bases and 0 bases, in that order; junction bases with no gene match: 16. CDR3 nucleotide sequence: TGTGCCAGCACCGGGACAGGCTACAACGGCATGAACACTGAAGCTTTCTTT. Translated, it gives CASTGTGYNGMNTEAFF.

This clone has only one observation. V is TRBV30 and J is TRBJ1-1; D gene unclear. Trimming removed 5 bases at V and 11 bases at J, with 24 bases between. Germline V CDR1 and CDR2: GTSNPN, SVGIG (reference sequence). This CDR3 has 14 amino acids. CDR3 bases: TGTGCCTGGTCAGGACTGGTTCAGGATGGCTCGGCTTTCTTT. It yields the protein CAWSGLVQDGSAFF. The full variable domain, its missing parts supplied by reference TRBV30 and TRBJ1-1, is SQTIHQWPATLVQPVGSPLSLECTVEGTSNPNLYWYRQAAGRGLQLLFYSVGIGQISSEVPQNLSASRPQDRQFILSSKKLLLSDSGFYLCAWSGLVQDGSAFFGQGTRLTVV.

The chain combines TRBV13 with TRBJ2-7; D perhaps matches TRBD2 (5 bases). CDR1 and CDR2 (germline): PRHDT, FYEKMQ (reference sequence). The CDR3 spans 12 residues. Deletions cut 8 bases from V and 4 bases from J, with 12 bases between. Here the CDR3 DNA reads TGTGCCAGCCTTATTCGGGGTTACGAGCAGTACTTC. Its protein is CASLIRGYEQYF.

The chain carries TRBV7-2 and TRBJ1-4; 7 bases map to TRBD1. V dropped 2 bases and J dropped 6; count of bases not matched to a gene: 15. This CDR3 has 18 residues. Germline V CDR1 and CDR2: SGHTA, FQGNSA. CDR3 protein: CASSLPGQLTRGDEKLFF. The CDR3 nucleotides read TGTGCCAGCAGCTTACCGGGACAGCTAACCAGAGGGGATGAAAAACTGTTTTTT.

This sequence joins TRBV15 and TRBJ1-4; the D gene is possibly TRBD1 (6 bases). Trimming took off 0 bases at V and 4 bases at J, with 15 bases between the two ends. Looked up from germline, CDR1 is LNHNV and CDR2 is YYDKDF (reference sequence). The length of the CDR3 is 17 residues. The CDR3 DNA reads as TGTGCCACCAGCAGAGATCGGGGATGGGGGCATAATGAAAAACTGTTTTTT. Its protein product is CATSRDRGWGHNEKLFF.

The V gene is TRBV5-1, the J gene TRBJ1-2, with a possible D match to TRBD1 (6 bases). The CDR3 has 11 amino acids. The V end was cut by 6 bases, the J end by 5 bases, with 8 bases between. Germline CDR1 SGHRS, CDR2 YFSETQ. CDR3: CASKGDYGYTF. The CDR3 DNA is TGCGCCAGCAAGGGGGATTATGGCTACACCTTC.

The J gene is TRBJ1-2, the V gene TRBV9; no definite D call. Trimming took off 0 bases at V and 8 bases at J, with 8 bases between the two ends. The CDR3 has 12 residues. Germline lookup yields CDR1 SGDLS and CDR2 YYNGEE. CDR3 nucleotide sequence: TGTGCCAGCAGCGTAGGCCTCGGGGGCTACACCTTC. As protein: CASSVGLGGYTF. The full variable domain, with the rest looked up from reference TRBV9 and TRBJ1-2, is DSGVTQTPKHLITATGQRVTLRCSPRSGDLSVYWYQQSLDQGLQFLIQYYNGEERAKGNILERFSAQQFPDLHSELNLSSLELGDSALYFCASSVGLGGYTFGSGTRLTVV.

This clone has only one observation. The CDR3, as DNA: TGTGCCAGCAGTTTAAGTGAGGCTCCGCGGGCCCAGTACTTC. It encodes CASSLSEAPRAQYF. This rearrangement joins TRBV27 to TRBJ2-5; tentatively, D is TRBD2 (5 bases). Trimming shortened V by 2 bases and J by 9 bases, and 16 bases separated the two germline ends. CDR3 length: 14 amino acids. In germline, CDR1 is MNHEY, CDR2 SMNVEV (reference sequence).

The chain carries TRBV6-5 and TRBJ1-1; no definite D call. With 2 bases removed from V and 3 bases from J, the gap between germline ends came to 7 bases. Germline lookup yields CDR1 MNHEY and CDR2 SVGAGI. The CDR3 runs to 13 residues. The CDR3 sequence is CASSYGQDTEAFF. The DNA of the CDR3 is TGTGCCAGCAGTTACGGGCAGGACACTGAAGCTTTCTTT.

This clone was found once. The V call is TRBV5-6, the J call TRBJ1-2, with D possibly being TRBD1 (5 bases). CDR3 length equals 13 residues. Per the germline V gene, CDR1 is SGHDT and CDR2 is YYEEEE. V lost 4 bases to trimming and J lost 4 bases, with 11 bases between them. In DNA, the CDR3 is TGTGCCAGCAGCCAGGGTAGTGCCTATGGCTACACCTTC. This encodes CASSQGSAYGYTF.

This chain joins TRBV27 and TRBJ2-7; 11 bases line up with TRBD1. Germline V gene sequence: CDR1 MNHEY, CDR2 SMNVEV (reference sequence). Trimming removed 5 bases from V and 7 bases from J; junction bases left unmatched: 10. The CDR3 contains 15 residues. The CDR3 DNA sequence: TGTGCCAGCAGTCCGACCGGACAGGGGGCGAGGGAGCAGTACTTC. Its translation: CASSPTGQGAREQYF.

This clone was seen only a few times. The chain is built from TRBV7-8 and TRBJ1-1; perhaps TRBD1 as D (6 bases). The CDR3 length is 16 residues. Germline values: CDR1 SGHVS, CDR2 FQNEAQ. V gave up 5 bases and J gave up 4 bases, with 20 bases separating them. CDR3 nucleotide sequence: TGTGCCAGCAGCCTAAACAGGGCCCTCTTCATCACTGAAGCTTTCTTT. Translation: CASSLNRALFITEAFF.

The rearrangement uses TRBV10-3 and TRBJ2-3; 7 bases match TRBD1. Germline-derived CDR1 and CDR2 are ENHRY and SYGVKD. The V gene end was trimmed by 6 bases and the J gene end by 2 bases; junction bases not matched to a gene: 23. The CDR3 length is 20 residues. CDR3 sequence (DNA): TGTGCCATCAGCGTGGTGTCACAGGGGACACCAAATATAGTCACAGATACGCAGTATTTT. This codes for CAISVVSQGTPNIVTDTQYF.

The V call is TRBV9, the J call TRBJ1-3; the match to TRBD1 covers 7 bases. Germline V lookup: CDR1 SGDLS, CDR2 YYNGEE. J was trimmed by 8 bases and V by 3 bases; bases with no gene match: 20. The CDR3 covers 18 residues. The CDR3 here is CASSAFFLDRPGTDTIYF. Written as DNA, the CDR3 is TGTGCCAGCAGCGCTTTCTTCCTGGACAGGCCCGGAACAGACACCATATATTTT.

The gene calls are TRBV19 and TRBJ1-6, with 8 bases identical to TRBD1. The CDR3 is 17 residues long. V trimming: 4 bases; J trimming: 1 base; junction bases outside the gene matches: 6. Germline V gene lookup returns CDR1 LNHDA and CDR2 SQIVND (reference sequence). The chain's CDR3 is CASSTVTGGSYNSPLHF. CDR3 nucleotides: TGTGCCAGTAGTACGGTAACAGGGGGTTCCTATAATTCACCCCTCCACTTT.

V and J are TRBV7-2 and TRBJ1-3, with D perhaps matching TRBD1 (5 bases). Trimming took 0 bases from V and 4 from J, leaving 19 bases between them. CDR3 length: 18 amino acids. Germline V CDR1 and CDR2: SGHTA, FQGNSA. The CDR3: CASSLATELQVSGNTIYF. The DNA of the CDR3 is TGTGCCAGCAGCTTAGCTACGGAATTACAGGTATCCGGAAACACCATATATTTT. Full variable domain (missing parts from reference TRBV7-2 and TRBJ1-3): GAGVSQSPSNKVTEKGKDVELRCDPISGHTALYWYRQSLGQGLEFLIYFQGNSAPDKSGLPSDRFSAERTGGSVSTLTIQRTQQEDSAVYLCASSLATELQVSGNTIYFGEGSWLTVV.

The genes are TRBV14 and TRBJ2-7; 7 nucleotides align to TRBD2. Germline loops: CDR1 SGHDN, CDR2 FVKESK. V lost 1 base, J lost 4 bases, and 10 bases stayed unmatched. The CDR3 totals 16 residues. The CDR3 loop is CASSQVGLAVPYEQYF. The DNA for the CDR3 is TGTGCCAGCAGCCAAGTCGGGCTAGCGGTGCCATACGAGCAGTACTTC.

The chain joins TRBV6-1 to TRBJ1-2; weak D call: TRBD1 (6 bases). The CDR3 spans 13 residues. Germline CDR1 MNHNS, CDR2 SASEGT. The V and J ends lost 5 bases and 9 bases respectively, with 16 bases between them. CDR3 sequence reads: CASSPQGGECYTF. CDR3 bases: TGTGCCAGCAGTCCCCAAGGGGGAGAGTGCTACACCTTC.

The CDR3 sequence: CASSLVTGAPSNTEAFF. The CDR3 bases are TGTGCCAGCAGCTTAGTAACAGGGGCCCCATCGAACACTGAAGCTTTCTTT. This chain uses TRBV7-8 with TRBJ1-1, with TRBD1 identical over 7 bases. In germline, CDR1 is SGHVS, CDR2 FQNEAQ. Losses at the gene ends were 1 base for V and 1 base for J; bases not matched to a gene: 9. This CDR3 comprises 17 residues.

The rearrangement uses TRBV6-5 and TRBJ1-1; perhaps TRBD1 as D (5 bases). The CDR3 totals 14 residues. V lost 6 bases and J 2 bases, leaving 13 bases between the germline ends. Per germline, CDR1 MNHEY and CDR2 SVGAGI. CDR3 sequence (DNA): TGTGCCAGCAGCCGGAGTCAGGGCAACACTGAAGCTTTCTTT. It translates to CASSRSQGNTEAFF.

The chain joins TRBV7-6 to TRBJ1-3; 9 nucleotides align to TRBD1. V was pared by 5 bases and J by 4 bases, with 6 bases of the junction left unmatched. The CDR3 sequence is 15 residues long. Germline CDR1 SGHVS, CDR2 FNYEAQ. As DNA, the CDR3 is TGTGCCAGCAGCCGAACAGGGGGCGGGGGAAACACCATATATTTT. Its translation: CASSRTGGGGNTIYF.

The rearrangement joins TRBV12-5 to TRBJ1-5; D is possibly TRBD1 (6 bases). With 2 bases removed from V and 6 bases from J, the gap between germline ends came to 17 bases. This CDR3 has 16 residues. From germline, CDR1 is LGHNT and CDR2 FRNRAP. The DNA of the CDR3 is TGTGCTAGTGGTTTGAAACCAACAGGGTTGGGTCAGCCCCAGCATTTT. Encoded protein: CASGLKPTGLGQPQHF. Drawing the rest from reference TRBV12-5 and TRBJ1-5, the complete variable domain is DARVTQTPRHKVTEMGQEVTMRCQPILGHNTVFWYRQTMMQGLELLAYFRNRAPLDDSGMPKDRFSAEMPDATLATLKIQPSEPRDSAVYFCASGLKPTGLGQPQHFGDGTRLSIL.

V is TRBV4-1 and J is TRBJ1-2, with 8 bases matching TRBD1. This CDR3 is built from 17 residues. Germline CDR1 is MGHRA and CDR2 is YSYEKL. V lost 3 bases, J lost 4 bases, and 13 bases stayed unmatched. The CDR3 loop reads CASSHVEGQAGFYGYTF. CDR3 DNA: TGCGCCAGCAGCCATGTAGAGGGACAGGCTGGATTCTATGGCTACACCTTC.